These 12 T cell receptor beta chains came from one sample sequenced in a study of blood T cell repertoires in COVID-19. Generated by immunoSEQ multiplex PCR, the TCRdb table keeps only in-frame clones and is missing some. The table records 210,000 or so clones, less than 85% of them present only once. Specimen: PBMCs or T cells enriched from blood (not recorded which). These receptors were obtained from a man aged 60 to 75 who had recovered from COVID-19.

V is TRBV4-1 and J is TRBJ2-7; TRBD1 agrees at 10 bases. V was pared by 1 base and J by 5 bases, with 5 bases of the junction left unmatched. The CDR3 is 15 residues long. The germline gives CDR1 MGHRA, CDR2 YSYEKL. The CDR3 bases are TGCGCCAGCAGCCAAGGTGGCGGGACAGGGGACGAGCAGTACTTC. Protein: CASSQGGGTGDEQYF.

CDR3 DNA: TGTGCCAGTGGGCCGGGACAGGGAGAATCACCCCTCCACTTT. Its translation is CASGPGQGESPLHF. The chain joins TRBV19 to TRBJ1-6, with 9 positions matching TRBD1. CDR3 length equals 14 residues. Germline CDR1 reads LNHDA; CDR2 reads SQIVND (reference sequence). Trimming took 8 bases from V and 10 from J; bases not matched to a gene: 9.

The rearrangement joins TRBV19 to TRBJ2-4; 9 positions agree with TRBD1. V trimming: 3 bases; J trimming: 9 bases; junction bases outside the gene matches: 9. CDR3 size: 15 residues. Germline CDR1 LNHDA, CDR2 SQIVND (reference sequence). CDR3 DNA sequence: TGTGCCAGTAGTATTATTAGACAGGGGGGCGTCATTCAGTACTTC. Amino acids: CASSIIRQGGVIQYF.

The V gene is TRBV19, the J gene TRBJ2-7; TRBD1 agrees at 7 bases. From germline, CDR1 is LNHDA and CDR2 SQIVND (reference sequence). J gave up 0 bases and V 5 bases, and 7 bases lay outside the gene matches. This CDR3 contains 15 residues. CDR3 residues: CASSATGAVSYEQYF. The DNA for the CDR3 is TGTGCCAGTAGTGCTACAGGGGCCGTCTCCTACGAGCAGTACTTC.

CDR3 bases: TGTGCCAGCAGCCCCAGGACAGGGTGGAATGGAAACACCATATATTTT. This sequence encodes CASSPRTGWNGNTIYF. The gene calls are TRBV3-1 (or the pseudogene TRBV3-2) and TRBJ1-3; 8 bases align to TRBD1. This CDR3 is built from 16 residues. CDR1 and CDR2 (germline): LGHDT, YNNKEL (reference sequence). V was clipped by 4 bases and J by 3 bases; unmatched bases: 8.

V is TRBV5-1 and J is TRBJ1-1; 9 nucleotides align to TRBD1. Germline assignment: CDR1 SGHRS and CDR2 YFSETQ. The length of the CDR3 is 16 residues. V was clipped by 4 bases and J by 0 bases; unmatched bases: 7. The CDR3 DNA reads TGCGCCAGCAGCCCAACAGGGGGCGGAATGAACACTGAAGCTTTCTTT. It translates to CASSPTGGGMNTEAFF.

The chain has TRBV7-3 and TRBJ2-3, with 11 positions matching TRBD2. V dropped 0 bases and J dropped 7; count of bases not matched to a gene: 21. Germline values: CDR1 SGHTA, CDR2 FQGTGA. CDR3 size: 21 residues. CDR3 sequence reads: CASSLTSAASGGTFLLNTQYF. The CDR3 region has the DNA TGTGCCAGCAGCTTAACATCCGCGGCTAGCGGGGGGACGTTTCTTCTAAATACGCAGTATTTT.

This clone was picked up a small number of times. This chain uses TRBV7-9 with TRBJ1-1, with 7 positions matching TRBD1. V was clipped by 5 bases and J by 1 base; unmatched bases: 4. The CDR3 runs 14 residues. Germline CDR1 and CDR2: SEHNR and FQNEAQ (reference sequence). The CDR3 region has the DNA TGTGCCAGCAGCCCGGGACAGAAGAACACTGAAGCTTTCTTT. It yields the protein CASSPGQKNTEAFF.

The J gene is TRBJ1-3, the V gene TRBV2, with D possibly TRBD1 on 5 matching bases. Trimming cost V 4 bases and J 4 bases, with 11 bases left between them. The CDR3 has 14 residues. CDR1 and CDR2 from the germline V gene are SNHLY and FYNNEI. CDR3 sequence: CASSGGTAGNTIYF. CDR3 sequence (DNA): TGTGCCAGCAGTGGAGGGACTGCAGGAAACACCATATATTTT.

The V gene is TRBV19, the J gene TRBJ2-7, with TRBD2 matching 9 bases. Germline V lookup: CDR1 LNHDA, CDR2 SQIVND (reference sequence). The CDR3 sequence is 14 residues long. The V and J ends lost 3 bases and 3 bases, in that order; junction bases with no gene match: 3. The CDR3 is CASSIERGVYEQYF. The CDR3 bases are TGTGCCAGTAGTATTGAGCGGGGGGTCTACGAGCAGTACTTC.

This clone occurred once. V is TRBV19 and J is TRBJ1-4; D may be TRBD1 (5 bases). Germline loops: CDR1 LNHDA, CDR2 SQIVND (reference sequence). V lost 1 base to trimming and J lost 0 bases, with 9 bases between them. The CDR3 has 16 residues. CDR3 nucleotides: TGTGCCAGTAGTATAGGGGGGGGAACAACTAATGAAAAACTGTTTTTT. This translates into CASSIGGGTTNEKLFF.

The chain joins TRBV7-9 to TRBJ1-2; no reliable D call. CDR3 length equals 12 residues. Trimming pared 5 bases from V and 7 bases from J, leaving 11 bases between. Germline V gives CDR1 SEHNR, CDR2 FQNEAQ (reference sequence). The CDR3 DNA sequence: TGTGCCAGCAGCGGGCGGGCTGCTGGCTACACCTTC. Its translation: CASSGRAAGYTF.